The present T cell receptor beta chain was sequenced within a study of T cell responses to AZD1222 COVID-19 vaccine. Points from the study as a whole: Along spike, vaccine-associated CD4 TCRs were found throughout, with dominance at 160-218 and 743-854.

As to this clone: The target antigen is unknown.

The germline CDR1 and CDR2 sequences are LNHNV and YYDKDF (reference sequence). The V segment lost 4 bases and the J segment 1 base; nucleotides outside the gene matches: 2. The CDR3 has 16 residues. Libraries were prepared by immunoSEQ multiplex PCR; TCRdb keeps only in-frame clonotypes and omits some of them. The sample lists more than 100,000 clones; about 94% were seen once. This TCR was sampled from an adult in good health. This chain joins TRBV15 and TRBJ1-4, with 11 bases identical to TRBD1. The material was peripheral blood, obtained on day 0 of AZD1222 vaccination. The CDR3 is CATSTGTGGTNEKLFF. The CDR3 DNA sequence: TGTGCCACCAGCACAGGGACAGGGGGAACTAATGAAAAACTGTTTTTT.